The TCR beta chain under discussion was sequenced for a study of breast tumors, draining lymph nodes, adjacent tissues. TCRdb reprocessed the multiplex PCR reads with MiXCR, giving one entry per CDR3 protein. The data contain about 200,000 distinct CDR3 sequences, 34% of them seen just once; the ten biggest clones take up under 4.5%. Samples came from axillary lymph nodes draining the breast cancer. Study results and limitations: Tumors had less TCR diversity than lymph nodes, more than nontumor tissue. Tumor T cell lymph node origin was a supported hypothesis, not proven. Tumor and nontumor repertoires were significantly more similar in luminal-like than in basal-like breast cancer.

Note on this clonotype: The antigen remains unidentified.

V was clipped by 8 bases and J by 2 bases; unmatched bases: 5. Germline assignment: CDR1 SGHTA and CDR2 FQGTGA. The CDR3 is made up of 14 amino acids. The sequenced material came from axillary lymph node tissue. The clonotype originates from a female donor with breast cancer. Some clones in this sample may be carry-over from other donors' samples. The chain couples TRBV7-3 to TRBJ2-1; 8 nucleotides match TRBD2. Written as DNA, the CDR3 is TGTGCCAGCGGTCAGACTAGCGCCTACAATGAGCAGTTCTTC. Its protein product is CASGQTSAYNEQFF. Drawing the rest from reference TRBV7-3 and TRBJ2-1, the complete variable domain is GAGVSQTPSNKVTEKGKYVELRCDPISGHTALYWYRQSLGQGPEFLIYFQGTGAADDSGLPNDRFFAVRPEGSVSTLKIQRTERGDSAVYLCASGQTSAYNEQFFGPGTRLTVL.